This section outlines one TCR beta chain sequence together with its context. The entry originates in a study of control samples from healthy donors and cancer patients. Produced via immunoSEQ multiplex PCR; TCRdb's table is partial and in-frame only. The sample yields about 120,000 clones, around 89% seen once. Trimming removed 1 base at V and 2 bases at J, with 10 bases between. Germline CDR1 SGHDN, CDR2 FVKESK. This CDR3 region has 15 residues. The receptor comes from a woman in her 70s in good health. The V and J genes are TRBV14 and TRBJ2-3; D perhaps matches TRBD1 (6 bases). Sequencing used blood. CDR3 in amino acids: CASSQARDNTDTQYF. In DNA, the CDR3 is TGTGCCAGCAGCCAAGCCCGGGACAACACAGATACGCAGTATTTT.